This is a list of T cell receptor beta chains from one sample in a study of OX40 agonist ivuxolimab in advanced cancers. The method was immunoSEQ multiplex PCR; TCRdb's version includes in-frame clones alone and lacks a portion of them. The sample gives more than 55,000 clones, approximately 92% of which show up once; over 9.5% is in the top ten. Sequenced material: CD4+ or CD8+ T cells sorted from blood, taken in a trial of the OX40 agonist ivuxolimab. These receptors originate from an adult with an advanced solid tumor such as melanoma, head and neck, liver or kidney cancer. Both conserved end residues are part of each CDR3. D genes are given only for firm matches. Only some rows state a clone size, as once, few, many or a class for expanded clones.

TRBJ2-5	once	.	TRBV11-3	TGTGCCAGCAGCTTAAGGTTACAAGAGACCCAGTACTTC	CASSLRLQETQYF
TRBJ2-3	.	.	TRBV9	TGTGCCAGCAGCGTAAGAAGCGGGAGCACAGATACGCAGTATTTT	CASSVRSGSTDTQYF
TRBJ2-5	.	.	TRBV7-2	TGTGCCAGCAGCTTTGGGGAGACCCAGTACTTC	CASSFGETQYF
TRBJ2-1	.	.	TRBV2	TGTGCCATCGAGGGACTTGCCCGATCGGATGAGCAGTTCTTC	CAIEGLARSDEQFF
TRBJ1-2	.	.	TRBV27	TGTGCCAGCAGTCACGGGCCACAAGCTAACTATGGCTACACCTTC	CASSHGPQANYGYTF
TRBJ1-1	.	.	TRBV5-1	TGCGCCAGCAGCTTGGCCTCCGGCCCCCGTGAAGCTTTCTTT	CASSLASGPREAFF
TRBJ2-4	.	.	TRBV28	TGTGCCAGCAGTTTTATGGAAAACATTCAGTACTTC	CASSFMENIQYF
TRBJ1-5	.	TRBD1	TRBV5-1	TGCGCCAGCAGCTTGGCACCCACAACAGGGGGTCTAGGCAATCAGCCCCAGCATTTT	CASSLAPTTGGLGNQPQHF
TRBJ2-3	.	.	TRBV7-2	TGTGCCAGCAACATTCCGGGGAACACAGATACGCAGTATTTT	CASNIPGNTDTQYF
TRBJ1-5	.	.	TRBV29-1	TGCAGCGTCCTACAGGGATTCAATCAGCCCCAGCATTTT	CSVLQGFNQPQHF
TRBJ2-1	.	.	TRBV7-9	TGTGCCAGCAGGCCCGGGAATAACAATGAGCAGTTCTTC	CASRPGNNNEQFF
TRBJ2-1	.	.	TRBV9	TGTGCCAGCAGCCGAGGGGGAGGCTCCTACAATGAGCAGTTCTTC	CASSRGGGSYNEQFF
TRBJ2-7	.	.	TRBV6-6	TGTGCCAGCAGATTCCGACAGGTTCCCTCCTACGAGCAGTACTTC	CASRFRQVPSYEQYF
TRBJ2-3	.	.	TRBV5-1	TGCGCCAGCAGCTTGGGTGGGGATACGCAGTATTTT	CASSLGGDTQYF
TRBJ1-1	.	.	TRBV28	TGTGCCAGCAGTTTTCCTATGAACACTGAAGCTTTCTTT	CASSFPMNTEAFF
TRBJ2-3	.	TRBD1	TRBV6-5	TGTGCCAGACTAACACAGGGGGCTTCTAGAGATACGCAGTATTTT	CARLTQGASRDTQYF
TRBJ2-1	.	TRBD1	TRBV4-1	TGCGCCAGCAGCCACCCCGGACAGGGTTCCTACAATGAGCAGTTCTTC	CASSHPGQGSYNEQFF
TRBJ1-3	.	.	TRBV6-1	TGTGCCAGCAGTGAAGCAGGTGGAAACACCATATATTTT	CASSEAGGNTIYF
TRBJ2-6	.	TRBD1	TRBV9	TGTGCCAGCAGCTTCCAGACAGGGGGCTCTGGGGCCAACGTCCTGACTTTC	CASSFQTGGSGANVLTF
TRBJ2-5	.	.	TRBV5-1	TGCGGACAGGACCAAGAGACCCAGTACTTC	CGQDQETQYF
TRBJ2-5	.	.	TRBV27	TGTGCCAGCAGTTTTAGTGGGCGGCACCAAGAGACCCAGTACTTC	CASSFSGRHQETQYF
TRBJ1-6	once	.	TRBV9	TGTGCCAGCAGCGTAGATCCCCAGCTGAATTCACCCCTCCACTTT	CASSVDPQLNSPLHF
TRBJ1-1	.	TRBD1	TRBV28	TGTGCCAGCAGTTTACGTTACAGGGGTAGGCCTGAAGCTTTCTTT	CASSLRYRGRPEAFF
TRBJ1-3	.	TRBD1	TRBV5-1	TGCGCCAGCAGCTTACAGGGGGTAGAAAACACCATATATTTT	CASSLQGVENTIYF
TRBJ2-2	.	TRBD1	TRBV19	TGTGCCAGTAGTATAGACGTTCCGGGACAGGGGGCCGGGGAGCTGTTTTTT	CASSIDVPGQGAGELFF
TRBJ2-1	.	.	TRBV5-1	TGCGCCAGCAGAAGGGGGACCCAAAGCTCCTACAATGAGCAGTTCTTC	CASRRGTQSSYNEQFF
TRBJ2-7	.	.	TRBV10-2	TGCGCCAGCCTAGGGGGGGGCGGACTCTCCTACGAGCAGTACTTC	CASLGGGGLSYEQYF
TRBJ2-1	.	TRBD2	TRBV5-1	TGCGCCAGTAGCGGGAGGGCCTTTTACAATGAGCAGTTCTTC	CASSGRAFYNEQFF
TRBJ2-2	.	TRBD2	TRBV28	TGTGCCAGCAGCCGACTAGCCAACACCGGGGAGCTGTTTTTT	CASSRLANTGELFF
TRBJ1-1	.	.	TRBV29-1	TGCAGCGTTGAGAGAGGGGGTGTAGGGACTGAAGCTTTCTTT	CSVERGGVGTEAFF
TRBJ1-6	few	.	TRBV28	TGTGCCAGCAGCACGGAGGGGGGATATAATTCACCCCTCCACTTT	CASSTEGGYNSPLHF
TRBJ2-7	.	TRBD2	TRBV11-3	TGTGCCAGCAGCCCTCGGGGGGAGGGTCACGAGCAGTACTTC	CASSPRGEGHEQYF
TRBJ2-2	.	TRBD1	TRBV11-2	TGTGCCAGCAGCTTAGCCCCCCCTACGACAGGGCTGAACACCGGGGAGCTGTTTTTT	CASSLAPPTTGLNTGELFF
TRBJ2-2	.	TRBD2	TRBV18	TGTGCCAGCTCACCAGGGACTAGCGGGAGGATGGAGGCCGGGGAGCTGTTTTTT	CASSPGTSGRMEAGELFF
TRBJ2-5	.	.	TRBV5-1	TGCGCCAGCAGCACCGGACAGTTGGCCCAAGAGACCCAGCACTTC	CASSTGQLAQETQHF
TRBJ2-5	once	TRBD1	TRBV5-1	TGCGCCAGCAGCTTCACCGGGACAGGGGGCATGGAGACCCAGTACTTC	CASSFTGTGGMETQYF
TRBJ2-1	.	TRBD1	TRBV28	TGTGCCAGCAGTTCCCTCGGGACAGGGGGAAACAATGAGCAGTTCTTC	CASSSLGTGGNNEQFF
TRBJ1-1	.	.	TRBV5-1	TGCGCCAGCAGCCTGGAAAGAGCGAACACTGAAGCTTTCTTT	CASSLERANTEAFF
TRBJ1-2	.	TRBD1	TRBV29-1	TGCAGCGTGAAGGACAGGCAGCTCTATGGCTACACCTTC	CSVKDRQLYGYTF
TRBJ2-7	.	TRBD1	TRBV7-2	TGTGCCAGCAGCCTGGGCGACAGGGTTAGATTCTACGAGCAGTACTTC	CASSLGDRVRFYEQYF
TRBJ1-4	.	TRBD1	TRBV4-1	TGCGCCAGCAGCCAAGATCAGACAGGGGGCGCTCCCTGGGGAAAACTGTTTTTT	CASSQDQTGGAPWGKLFF
TRBJ2-4	.	.	TRBV29-1	TGCAGCGTTGGCCCCGGGGATGGCAAAAACATTCAGTACTTC	CSVGPGDGKNIQYF
TRBJ1-1	.	TRBD1	TRBV9	TGTGCCAGCAGCGTGACAGGGGGCTCCACTGAAGCTTTCTTT	CASSVTGGSTEAFF
TRBJ2-7	.	TRBD1	TRBV29-1	TGCAGCGTGTATCCGGGACAGGGGGGTCCGGGGGGCTCCTACGAGCAGTACTTC	CSVYPGQGGPGGSYEQYF
TRBJ1-5	.	TRBD1	TRBV19	TGTGCCAGTAGGGGACCGGGACAGGGAGGGGGAGAGCCCCAGCATTTT	CASRGPGQGGGEPQHF
TRBJ2-7	.	.	TRBV5-1	TGCGCCAGCAGCTCCGGGGCTTTTATCCGCGAGCAGTACTTC	CASSSGAFIREQYF
TRBJ1-1	.	.	TRBV19	TGTGCCAGTAGTATAGAAGACTGGGGGTTCACTGAAGCTTTCTTT	CASSIEDWGFTEAFF
TRBJ1-1	.	.	TRBV6-6	TGTGCCAGCAGTTGGGGAAGTGGTATGAACACTGAAGCTTTCTTT	CASSWGSGMNTEAFF